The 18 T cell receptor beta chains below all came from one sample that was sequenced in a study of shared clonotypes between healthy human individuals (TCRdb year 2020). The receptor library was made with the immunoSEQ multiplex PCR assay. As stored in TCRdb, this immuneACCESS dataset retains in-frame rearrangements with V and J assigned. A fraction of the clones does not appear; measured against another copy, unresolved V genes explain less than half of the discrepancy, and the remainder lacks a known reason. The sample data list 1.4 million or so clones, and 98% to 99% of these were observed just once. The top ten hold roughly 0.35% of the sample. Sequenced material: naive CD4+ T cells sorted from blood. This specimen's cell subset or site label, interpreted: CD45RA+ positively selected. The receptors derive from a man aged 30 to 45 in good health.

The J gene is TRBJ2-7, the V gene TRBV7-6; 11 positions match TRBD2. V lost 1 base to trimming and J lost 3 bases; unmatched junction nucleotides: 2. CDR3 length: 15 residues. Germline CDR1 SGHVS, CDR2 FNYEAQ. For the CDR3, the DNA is TGTGCCAGCAGCTTAGTACTAGCGGGAGACTACGAGCAGTACTTC. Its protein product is CASSLVLAGDYEQYF.

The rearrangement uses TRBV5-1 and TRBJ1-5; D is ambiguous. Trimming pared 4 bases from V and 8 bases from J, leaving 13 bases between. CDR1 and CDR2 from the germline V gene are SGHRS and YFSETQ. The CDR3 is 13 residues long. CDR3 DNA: TGCGCCAGCAGCGGAGGGCTCGGGGAGCCCCAGCATTTT. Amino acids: CASSGGLGEPQHF.

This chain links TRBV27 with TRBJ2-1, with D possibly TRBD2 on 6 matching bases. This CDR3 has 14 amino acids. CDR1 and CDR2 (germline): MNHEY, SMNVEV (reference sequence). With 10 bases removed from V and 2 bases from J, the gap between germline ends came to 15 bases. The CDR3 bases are TGTGCCACCTCCCTAGCGACAGCCTACAATGAGCAGTTCTTC. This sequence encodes CATSLATAYNEQFF.

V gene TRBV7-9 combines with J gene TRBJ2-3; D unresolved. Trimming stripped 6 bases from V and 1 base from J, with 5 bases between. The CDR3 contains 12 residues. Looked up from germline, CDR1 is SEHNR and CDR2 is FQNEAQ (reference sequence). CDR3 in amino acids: CASRSGTDTQYF. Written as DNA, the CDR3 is TGTGCCAGCAGGAGCGGCACAGATACGCAGTATTTT.

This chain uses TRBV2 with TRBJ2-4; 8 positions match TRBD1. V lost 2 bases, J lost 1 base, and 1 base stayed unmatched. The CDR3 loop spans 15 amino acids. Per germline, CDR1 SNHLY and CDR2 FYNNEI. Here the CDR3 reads CASSERTGAKNIQYF. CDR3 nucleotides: TGTGCCAGCAGTGAAAGGACAGGGGCCAAAAACATTCAGTACTTC. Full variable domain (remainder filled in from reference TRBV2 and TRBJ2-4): EPEVTQTPSHQVTQMGQEVILRCVPISNHLYFYWYRQILGQKVEFLVSFYNNEISEKSEIFDDQFSVERPDGSNFTLKIRSTKLEDSAMYFCASSERTGAKNIQYFGAGTRLSVL.

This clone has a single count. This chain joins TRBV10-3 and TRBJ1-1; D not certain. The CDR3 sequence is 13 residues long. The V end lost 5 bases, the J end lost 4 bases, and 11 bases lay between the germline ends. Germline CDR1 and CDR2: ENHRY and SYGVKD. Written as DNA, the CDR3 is TGTGCCATCAGTCCCGAGCGGGGCACTGAAGCTTTCTTT. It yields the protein CAISPERGTEAFF.

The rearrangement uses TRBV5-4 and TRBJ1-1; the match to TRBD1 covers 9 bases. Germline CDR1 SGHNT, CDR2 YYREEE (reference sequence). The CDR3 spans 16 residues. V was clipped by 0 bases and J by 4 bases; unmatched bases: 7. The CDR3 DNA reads TGTGCCAGCAGCTTGGGGGACAGGGTTTTGGCCACTGAAGCTTTCTTT. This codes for CASSLGDRVLATEAFF.

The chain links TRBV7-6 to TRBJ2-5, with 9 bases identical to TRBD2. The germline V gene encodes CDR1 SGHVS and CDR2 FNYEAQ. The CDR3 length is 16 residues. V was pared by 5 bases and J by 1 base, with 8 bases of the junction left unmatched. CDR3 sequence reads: CASSPVAGVPQETQYF. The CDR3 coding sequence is TGTGCCAGCAGCCCCGTAGCGGGAGTTCCCCAAGAGACCCAGTACTTC.

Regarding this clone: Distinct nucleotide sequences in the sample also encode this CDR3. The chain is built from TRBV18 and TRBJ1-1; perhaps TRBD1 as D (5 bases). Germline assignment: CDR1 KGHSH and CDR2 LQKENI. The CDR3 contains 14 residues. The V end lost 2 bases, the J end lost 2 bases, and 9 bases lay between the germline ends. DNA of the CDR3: TGTGCCAGCTCACCAGATAGGGGAAACACTGAAGCTTTCTTT. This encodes CASSPDRGNTEAFF.

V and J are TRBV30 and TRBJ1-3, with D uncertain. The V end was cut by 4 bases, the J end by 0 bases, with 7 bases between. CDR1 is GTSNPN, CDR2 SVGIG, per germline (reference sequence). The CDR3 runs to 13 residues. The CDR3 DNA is TGTGCCTGGATAAGGACCTCTGGAAACACCATATATTTT. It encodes CAWIRTSGNTIYF.

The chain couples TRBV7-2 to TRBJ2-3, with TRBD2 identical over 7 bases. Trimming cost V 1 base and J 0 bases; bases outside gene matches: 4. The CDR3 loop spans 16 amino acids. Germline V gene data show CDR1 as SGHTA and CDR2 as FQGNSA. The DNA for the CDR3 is TGTGCCAGCAGCTTAGTGAGCGGGAAAAGCACAGATACGCAGTATTTT. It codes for CASSLVSGKSTDTQYF.

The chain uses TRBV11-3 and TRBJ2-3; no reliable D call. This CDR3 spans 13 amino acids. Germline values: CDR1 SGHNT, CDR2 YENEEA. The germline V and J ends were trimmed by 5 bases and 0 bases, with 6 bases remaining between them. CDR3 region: CASSPSSTDTQYF. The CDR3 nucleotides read TGTGCCAGCAGCCCAAGCAGCACAGATACGCAGTATTTT. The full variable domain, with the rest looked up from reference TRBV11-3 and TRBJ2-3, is EAGVVQSPRYKIIEKKQPVAFWCNPISGHNTLYWYLQNLGQGPELLIRYENEEAVDDSQLPKDRFSAERLKGVDSTLKIQPAELGDSAVYLCASSPSSTDTQYFGPGTRLTVL.

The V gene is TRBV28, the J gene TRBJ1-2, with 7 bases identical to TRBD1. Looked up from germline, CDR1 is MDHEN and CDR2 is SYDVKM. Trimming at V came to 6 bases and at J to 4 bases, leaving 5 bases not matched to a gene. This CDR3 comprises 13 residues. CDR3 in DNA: TGTGCCAGCAGCCCGGACAGGTCCTATGGCTACACCTTC. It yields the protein CASSPDRSYGYTF.

CDR3 amino acids: CASSEESTQLNTGELFF. The CDR3 DNA reads as TGTGCCAGCAGTGAAGAGTCGACCCAACTTAACACCGGGGAGCTGTTTTTT. The V gene is TRBV2, the J gene TRBJ2-2; no definite D call. V was cut by 1 base and J by 2 bases, with 14 bases left in between. The CDR3 contains 17 residues. Germline V CDR1 and CDR2: SNHLY, FYNNEI.

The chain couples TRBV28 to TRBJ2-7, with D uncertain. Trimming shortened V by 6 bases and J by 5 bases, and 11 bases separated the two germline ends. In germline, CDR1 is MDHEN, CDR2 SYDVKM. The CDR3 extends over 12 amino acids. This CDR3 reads CASSRTVDEQYF. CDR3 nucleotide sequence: TGTGCCAGCAGCCGGACCGTGGACGAGCAGTACTTC. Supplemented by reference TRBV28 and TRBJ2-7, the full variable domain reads DVKVTQSSRYLVKRTGEKVFLECVQDMDHENMFWYRQDPGLGLRLIYFSYDVKMKEKGDIPEGYSVSREKKERFSLILESASTNQTSMYLCASSRTVDEQYFGPGTRLTVT.

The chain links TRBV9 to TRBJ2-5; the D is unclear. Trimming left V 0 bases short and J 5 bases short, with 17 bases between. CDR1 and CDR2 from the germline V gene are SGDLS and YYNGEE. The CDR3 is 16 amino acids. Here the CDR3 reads CASSVEGLRVGETQYF. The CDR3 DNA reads TGTGCCAGCAGCGTAGAAGGCCTCCGGGTAGGGGAGACCCAGTACTTC.

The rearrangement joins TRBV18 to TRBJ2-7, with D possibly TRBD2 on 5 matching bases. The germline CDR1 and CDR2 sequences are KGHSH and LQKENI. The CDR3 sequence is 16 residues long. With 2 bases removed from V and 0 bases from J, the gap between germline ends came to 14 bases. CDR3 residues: CASSPVSGISSYEQYF. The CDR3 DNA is TGTGCCAGCTCACCAGTTTCCGGGATTAGCTCCTACGAGCAGTACTTC.

Written as DNA, the CDR3 is TGTGCCAGCAGTGAAGTGGGGACAGGGGGCCAATTTCCGTACTTC. This codes for CASSEVGTGGQFPYF. The chain uses TRBV6-1 and TRBJ2-7, with 12 bases matching TRBD1. J gave up 12 bases and V 1 base, and 10 bases lay outside the gene matches. Germline CDR1 is MNHNS and CDR2 is SASEGT. The CDR3 consists of 15 residues.